The 12 T cell receptor beta chains below come from one sample, sequenced in a study of PD-1 blockade in classical Hodgkin lymphoma. TCRdb's copy holds only in-frame clones and misses some; the assay was immunoSEQ multiplex PCR. The sample yields about 84,000 clones, around nine tenths seen once. There was relapse after autologous stem cell transplantation in every patient, and there was variation in brentuximab vedotin exposure. Sequenced here: peripheral blood mononuclear cells (PBMCs), sampled at baseline. The receptors come from a human donor with classical Hodgkin lymphoma.

The V call is TRBV27, the J call TRBJ2-7; D uncertain. V was cut by 2 bases and J by 4 bases, with 12 bases left in between. Germline V gives CDR1 MNHEY, CDR2 SMNVEV (reference sequence). The CDR3 totals 14 residues. The DNA for the CDR3 is TGTGCCAGCAGTTTACTTTCCCCCGGATACGAGCAGTACTTC. Translated, it gives CASSLLSPGYEQYF.

The rearrangement joins TRBV18 to TRBJ1-4; no reliable D call. Germline CDR1 KGHSH, CDR2 LQKENI. Trimming shortened V by 6 bases and J by 8 bases, and 19 bases separated the two germline ends. The CDR3 is made up of 15 amino acids. The CDR3 reads CASSQVDPKGEKLFF. CDR3 DNA: TGTGCCAGCTCCCAAGTTGACCCCAAAGGCGAAAAACTGTTTTTT.

The rearrangement joins TRBV11-3 to TRBJ1-1, with D possibly matching TRBD1 (6 bases). Between the trimmed V and J ends, which lost 5 bases and 5 bases, there was a span of 21 bases. The V gene's germline CDR1 is SGHNT and CDR2 YENEEA. The CDR3 is made up of 16 amino acids. The CDR3 spells CASSPEPGGEGTEAFF. In nucleotides, the CDR3 is TGTGCCAGCAGCCCGGAGCCGGGGGGCGAGGGAACTGAAGCTTTCTTT.

The chain uses TRBV9 and TRBJ2-5, with 7 positions matching TRBD2. The CDR3 is 13 amino acids. With 4 bases clipped from V and 5 bases from J, the junction kept 5 bases outside the gene matches. The germline V gene encodes CDR1 SGDLS and CDR2 YYNGEE. CDR3 bases: TGTGCCAGCAGCTCCGGACTAGGGGAGACCCAGTACTTC. Translation: CASSSGLGETQYF. Based on the CDR3 plus reference TRBV9 and TRBJ2-5, the full variable domain is DSGVTQTPKHLITATGQRVTLRCSPRSGDLSVYWYQQSLDQGLQFLIQYYNGEERAKGNILERFSAQQFPDLHSELNLSSLELGDSALYFCASSSGLGETQYFGPGTRLLVL.

V usage is TRBV29-1 and J usage is TRBJ2-3; 10 bases fit TRBD2. After removal of 4 bases from V and 4 bases from J, the junction contained 5 bases not matched to a gene. The CDR3 covers 14 residues. Germline V gives CDR1 SQVTM, CDR2 ANQGSEA. Here the CDR3 reads CSVVPSGSADTQYF. CDR3 DNA sequence: TGCAGCGTTGTTCCTAGCGGGAGCGCAGATACGCAGTATTTT.

V usage is TRBV7-2 and J usage is TRBJ2-5, with 15 bases identical to TRBD2. Germline V gene data show CDR1 as SGHTA and CDR2 as FQGNSA. After removal of 5 bases from V and 5 bases from J, the junction contained 6 bases not matched to a gene. This CDR3 contains 16 residues. The CDR3 region has the DNA TGTGCCAGCAGCCTCAGGACTAGCGGGAGGGTGGAGACCCAGTACTTC. It codes for CASSLRTSGRVETQYF.

The chain links TRBV7-9 to TRBJ1-1; D not certain. The CDR3 is made up of 13 amino acids. The V and J ends lost 2 bases and 5 bases respectively, with 9 bases between them. Germline V lookup: CDR1 SEHNR, CDR2 FQNEAQ (reference sequence). The CDR3 is CASSLSGRTEAFF. The CDR3 nucleotides are TGTGCCAGCAGCTTATCCGGTCGGACTGAAGCTTTCTTT.

This clone was seen a single time. The rearrangement uses TRBV6-1 and TRBJ1-4; 7 nucleotides match TRBD1. The CDR3 sequence is 15 residues long. V trimming: 3 bases; J trimming: 6 bases; junction bases outside the gene matches: 7. Germline V lookup: CDR1 MNHNS, CDR2 SASEGT. Here the CDR3 DNA reads TGTGCCAGCAGTGACCTCCGGGACAGTGATGAAAAACTGTTTTTT. Protein product: CASSDLRDSDEKLFF.

The rearrangement links TRBV28 to TRBJ2-7, with unresolved D. Germline lookup yields CDR1 MDHEN and CDR2 SYDVKM. V gave up 6 bases and J gave up 2 bases, with 5 bases separating them. CDR3 length: 11 amino acids. In nucleotides, the CDR3 is TGTGCCAGCAGCCTTACCTACGAGCAGTACTTC. This translates into CASSLTYEQYF.

The chain has TRBV19 and TRBJ2-1, with 11 bases that match TRBD2. The length of the CDR3 is 15 residues. Trimming took 4 bases from V and 8 from J; bases not matched to a gene: 7. Germline V gives CDR1 LNHDA, CDR2 SQIVND (reference sequence). The CDR3: CASSTIAGGPDEQFF. CDR3 sequence (DNA): TGTGCCAGTAGTACCATAGCGGGAGGGCCTGATGAGCAGTTCTTC.

The rearrangement uses TRBV5-4 and TRBJ1-5; the D is unclear. V was clipped by 4 bases and J by 5 bases, with 10 bases between them. This CDR3 has 13 residues. CDR1 and CDR2 from the germline V gene are SGHNT and YYREEE (reference sequence). The CDR3: CASSLELDQPQHF. CDR3 bases: TGTGCCAGCAGCCTGGAACTGGATCAGCCCCAGCATTTT.

This clone was detected a few times. V gene TRBV30 combines with J gene TRBJ1-1, with D maybe TRBD1 (5 bases). V dropped 0 bases and J dropped 4 bases, with 12 bases sitting between them. The CDR3 runs to 14 residues. The germline V gene has CDR1 GTSNPN and CDR2 SVGIG (reference sequence). CDR3 residues: CAWSVLGTGTEAFF. CDR3 in DNA: TGTGCCTGGAGTGTATTGGGGACGGGCACTGAAGCTTTCTTT. The variable domain in full, with the rest retrieved from reference TRBV30 and TRBJ1-1, is SQTIHQWPATLVQPVGSPLSLECTVEGTSNPNLYWYRQAAGRGLQLLFYSVGIGQISSEVPQNLSASRPQDRQFILSSKKLLLSDSGFYLCAWSVLGTGTEAFFGQGTRLTVV.